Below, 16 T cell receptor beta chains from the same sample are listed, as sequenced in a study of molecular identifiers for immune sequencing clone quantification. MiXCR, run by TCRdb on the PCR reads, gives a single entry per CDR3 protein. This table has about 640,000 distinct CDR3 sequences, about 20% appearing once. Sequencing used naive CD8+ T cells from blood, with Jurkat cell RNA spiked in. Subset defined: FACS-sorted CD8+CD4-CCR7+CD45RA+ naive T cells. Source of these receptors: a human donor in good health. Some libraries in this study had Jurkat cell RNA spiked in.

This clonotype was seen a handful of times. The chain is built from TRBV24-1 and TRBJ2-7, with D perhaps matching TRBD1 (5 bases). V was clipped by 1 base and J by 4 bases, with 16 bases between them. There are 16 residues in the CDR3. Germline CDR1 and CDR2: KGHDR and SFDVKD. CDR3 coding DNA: TGTGCCACCAGTGATTTAAAGCGTCACAGGTCATACGAGCAGTACTTC. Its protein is CATSDLKRHRSYEQYF.

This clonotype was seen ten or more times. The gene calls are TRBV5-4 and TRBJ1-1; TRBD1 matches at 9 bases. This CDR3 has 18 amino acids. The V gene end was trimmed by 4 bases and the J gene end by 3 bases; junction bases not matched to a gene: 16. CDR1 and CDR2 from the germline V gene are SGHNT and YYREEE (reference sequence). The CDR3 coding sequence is TGTGCCAGCAGCCCAAGTCCCGGGACAGGGAGATTGGACACTGAAGCTTTCTTT. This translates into CASSPSPGTGRLDTEAFF.

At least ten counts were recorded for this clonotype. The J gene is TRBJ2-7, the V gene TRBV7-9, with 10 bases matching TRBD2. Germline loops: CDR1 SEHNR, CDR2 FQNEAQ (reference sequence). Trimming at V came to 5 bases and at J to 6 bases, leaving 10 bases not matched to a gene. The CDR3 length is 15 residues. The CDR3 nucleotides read TGTGCCAGCAGCCAGGAAGCGGGAGGGCCCGTCGAGCAGTACTTC. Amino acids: CASSQEAGGPVEQYF.

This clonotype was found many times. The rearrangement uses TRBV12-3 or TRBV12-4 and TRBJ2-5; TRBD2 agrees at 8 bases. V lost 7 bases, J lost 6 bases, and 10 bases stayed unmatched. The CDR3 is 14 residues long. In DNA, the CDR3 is TGTGCCAGCACCCGGATGAGCGGGAGTCAGACCCAGTACTTC. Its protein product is CASTRMSGSQTQYF.

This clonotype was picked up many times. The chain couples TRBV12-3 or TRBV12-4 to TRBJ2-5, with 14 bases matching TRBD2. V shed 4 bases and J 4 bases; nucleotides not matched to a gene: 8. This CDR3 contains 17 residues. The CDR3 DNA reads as TGTGCCAGCAGTTCGGGACTAGCGGGGGTTGGAAGAGAGACCCAGTACTTC. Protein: CASSSGLAGVGRETQYF.

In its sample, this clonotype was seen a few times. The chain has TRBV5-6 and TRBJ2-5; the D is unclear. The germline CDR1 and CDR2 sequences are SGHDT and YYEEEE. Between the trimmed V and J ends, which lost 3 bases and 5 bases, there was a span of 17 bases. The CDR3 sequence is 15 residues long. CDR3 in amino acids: CASSSHPTEHETQYF. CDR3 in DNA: TGTGCCAGCAGCTCCCACCCGACGGAGCACGAGACCCAGTACTTC.

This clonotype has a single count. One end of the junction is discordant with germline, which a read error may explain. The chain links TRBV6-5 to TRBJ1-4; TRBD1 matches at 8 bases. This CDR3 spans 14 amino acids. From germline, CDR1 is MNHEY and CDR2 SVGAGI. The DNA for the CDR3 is TGTGCCAGCAGTTACGACAGGGGAGATGAAAAACTGTCTTTT. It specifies CASSYDRGDEKLSF.

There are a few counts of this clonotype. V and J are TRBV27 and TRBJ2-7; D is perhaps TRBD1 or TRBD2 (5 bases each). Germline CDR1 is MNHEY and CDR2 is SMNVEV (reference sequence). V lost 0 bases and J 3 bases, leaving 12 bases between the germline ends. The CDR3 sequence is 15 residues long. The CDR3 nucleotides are TGTGCCAGCAGTTTATCGGGACGGCGAGGCTACGAGCAGTACTTC. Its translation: CASSLSGRRGYEQYF.

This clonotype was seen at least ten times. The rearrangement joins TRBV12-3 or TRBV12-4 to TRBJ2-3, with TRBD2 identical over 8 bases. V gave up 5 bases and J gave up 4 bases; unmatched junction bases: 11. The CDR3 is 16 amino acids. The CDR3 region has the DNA TGTGCCAGCAGTCCACGGACGGGGGGGGGCTCAGATACGCAGTATTTT. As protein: CASSPRTGGGSDTQYF.

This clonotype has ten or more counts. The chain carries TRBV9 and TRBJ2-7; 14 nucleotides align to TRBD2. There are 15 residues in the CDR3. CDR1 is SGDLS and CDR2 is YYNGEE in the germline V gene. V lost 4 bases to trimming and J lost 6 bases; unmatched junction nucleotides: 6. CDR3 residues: CASSTGTSGGTEQYF. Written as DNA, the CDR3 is TGTGCCAGCAGCACCGGGACTAGCGGGGGTACCGAGCAGTACTTC.

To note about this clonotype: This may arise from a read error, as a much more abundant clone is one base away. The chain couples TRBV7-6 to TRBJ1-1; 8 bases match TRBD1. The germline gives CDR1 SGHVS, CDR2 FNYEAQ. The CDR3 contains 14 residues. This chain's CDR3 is CAGSPRQGWTEAFF. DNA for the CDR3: TGTGCCGGCAGCCCAAGACAGGGGTGGACTGAAGCTTTCTTT.

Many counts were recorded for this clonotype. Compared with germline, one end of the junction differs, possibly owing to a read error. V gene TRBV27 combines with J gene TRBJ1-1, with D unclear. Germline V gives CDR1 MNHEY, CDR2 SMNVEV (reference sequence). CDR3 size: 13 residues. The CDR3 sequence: CASSLWANTEAFF. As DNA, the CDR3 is TGTGCCAGCAGCTTATGGGCGAACACTGAAGCTTTCTTT.

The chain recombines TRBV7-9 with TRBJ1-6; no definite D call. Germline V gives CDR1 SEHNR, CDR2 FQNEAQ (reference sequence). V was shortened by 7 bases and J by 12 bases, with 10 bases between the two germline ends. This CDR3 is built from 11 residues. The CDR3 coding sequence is TGTGCCAGCACCAATACACAACCCCTCCACTTT. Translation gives CASTNTQPLHF.

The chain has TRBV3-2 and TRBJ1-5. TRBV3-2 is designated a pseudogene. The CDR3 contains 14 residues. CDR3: CASRRWGSNQPQHF. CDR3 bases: TGTGCCAGCAGGAGATGGGGTAGCAATCAGCCCCAGCATTTT.

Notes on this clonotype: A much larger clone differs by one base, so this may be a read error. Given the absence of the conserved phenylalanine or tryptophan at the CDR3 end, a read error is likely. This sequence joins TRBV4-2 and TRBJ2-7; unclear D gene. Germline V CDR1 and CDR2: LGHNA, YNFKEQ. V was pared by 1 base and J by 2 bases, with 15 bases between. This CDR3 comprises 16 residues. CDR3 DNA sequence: TGTGCCAGCAGCCAAGCTGGGATCGCACTCGCCTACGAGCAGTACCTC. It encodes CASSQAGIALAYEQYL.

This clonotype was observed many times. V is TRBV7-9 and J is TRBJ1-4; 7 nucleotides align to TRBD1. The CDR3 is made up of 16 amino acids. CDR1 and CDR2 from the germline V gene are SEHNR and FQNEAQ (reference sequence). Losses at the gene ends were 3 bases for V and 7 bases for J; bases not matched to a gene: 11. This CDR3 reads CASSFPRDSNSEKLFF. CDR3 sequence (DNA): TGTGCCAGCAGCTTCCCAAGGGACAGTAATTCTGAAAAACTGTTTTTT.